This is a list of T cell receptor beta chains from one sample in a study of blood T cell repertoires in COVID-19. The method was immunoSEQ multiplex PCR; TCRdb's version includes in-frame clones alone and lacks a portion of them. The repertoire holds 35,000 to 45,000 clones, with about 82% as singletons. Sequencing was done on a sample of peripheral blood. Source of these receptors: a man aged 45 to 65 with active COVID-19. Both conserved end residues are part of each CDR3. D genes are given only for firm matches. Not all rows give a size; the values are once, few, many and, for expanded clones, a class.

v_call	j_call	d_call	clone_size	cdr3_nt	cdr3_aa
TRBV5-4	TRBJ2-3	TRBD1	-	TGTGCCAGCAGCTTAGACAGGGACGAAATCCGATCAGATACGCAGTATTTT	CASSLDRDEIRSDTQYF
TRBV7-2	TRBJ2-2	TRBD2	-	TGTGCCAGCAGCCTAAGAACTAGCGGCTACACCGGGGAGCTGTTTTTT	CASSLRTSGYTGELFF
TRBV19	TRBJ2-3	TRBD1	once	TGTGCCAGTAGCCGCCGGGACAGGGGCACAGATACGCAGTATTTT	CASSRRDRGTDTQYF
TRBV25-1	TRBJ1-1	-	-	TGTGCCAGCAGTGAATCCCGTGAAGCTTTCTTT	CASSESREAFF
TRBV7-2	TRBJ2-1	-	-	TGTGCCAGCAGGATGGCCGGGGCGGGGCCTCCGGTTAATGAGCAGTTCTTC	CASRMAGAGPPVNEQFF
TRBV5-4	TRBJ2-3	TRBD2	few	TGTGCCAGCAACATAGCGGGAGGGCTCGCAGATACGCAGTATTTT	CASNIAGGLADTQYF
TRBV2	TRBJ2-4	-	-	TGTGCCAGCTGTATCGAGGCCAAAAACATTCAGTACTTC	CASCIEAKNIQYF
TRBV7-2	TRBJ2-1	-	-	TGTGCCAGCAGCTTAGACGCCCGGGGGAGCTCCTACAATGAGCAGTTCTTC	CASSLDARGSSYNEQFF
TRBV18	TRBJ2-3	TRBD1	-	TGTGCCAGCTCACGAGGACAGGGAGGAAAAGATACGCAGTATTTT	CASSRGQGGKDTQYF
TRBV28	TRBJ2-7	TRBD2	-	TGTGCCAGCAGCCTGACTAGCGGTCGAGCTAACGAGCAGTACTTC	CASSLTSGRANEQYF
TRBV24-1	TRBJ1-1	-	-	TGTGCCACCAGCGAAGCGGGGCTCGGTGAAGCTTTCTTT	CATSEAGLGEAFF
TRBV18	TRBJ2-3	-	-	TGTGCCAGCTCACCCCCCAAGACTGTACCCCATACGCAGTATTTT	CASSPPKTVPHTQYF
TRBV6-6	TRBJ1-5	-	few	TGTGCCAGCAGGGCCGCAGGGTATGGCAATCAGCCCCAGCATTTT	CASRAAGYGNQPQHF
TRBV7-8	TRBJ2-7	-	-	TGTGCCAGCAGCTTAGTTCAGGGGACAACCTACGAGCAGTACTTC	CASSLVQGTTYEQYF
TRBV6-2/TRBV6-3	TRBJ2-7	-	-	TGTGCCAGCAGTTGGGGGGACGTGACCTCCTACGAGCAGTACTTC	CASSWGDVTSYEQYF
TRBV7-2	TRBJ2-5	TRBD2	-	TGTGCCAGCAGCCAAGCGGGGAGGGGAGAGACCCAGTACTTC	CASSQAGRGETQYF
TRBV15	TRBJ2-7	-	-	TGTGCCACCAGCAGGTACCGGGACAACTCCTACGAGCAGTACTTC	CATSRYRDNSYEQYF
TRBV20-1	TRBJ2-4	-	-	TGCAGTGCTAGTACACCAGCCAAAAACATTCAGTACTTC	CSASTPAKNIQYF
TRBV28	TRBJ2-1	TRBD2	once	TGTGCCAGCAGTTTATCAGGTCTAGCGGGATATGAGCAGTTCTTC	CASSLSGLAGYEQFF
TRBV28	TRBJ2-7	-	-	TGTGCCAGCAGAATTAAGCCACAGGGCTCCTACGAGCAGTACTTC	CASRIKPQGSYEQYF
TRBV10-3	TRBJ2-4	-	-	TGTGCCATCAGTGAGGGACAGATAGCCAAAAACATTCAGTACTTC	CAISEGQIAKNIQYF
TRBV7-2	TRBJ1-4	TRBD1	-	TGTGCCAGCAGCCCCGGGACAGGCTATGAAAAACTGTTTTTT	CASSPGTGYEKLFF
TRBV25-1	TRBJ1-3	-	-	TGTGCCAGCAGTGACACTTACTCTGGAAACACCATATATTTT	CASSDTYSGNTIYF
TRBV24-1	TRBJ1-5	-	-	TGTGCCACCTCCTCAGGGCCTCAGCCCCAGCATTTT	CATSSGPQPQHF
TRBV27	TRBJ2-6	-	-	TGTGCCAGCCTACAGCTCTCTGGGGCCAACGTCCTGACTTTC	CASLQLSGANVLTF
TRBV7-9	TRBJ1-1	-	-	TGTGCCAGCAGCTCCGACGGGTTGGCGGGGCGCACTGAAGCTTTCTTT	CASSSDGLAGRTEAFF
TRBV9	TRBJ2-3	TRBD2	-	TGTGCCAGCAGCGTGAGGACTAGCGGGAGGGATACGCAGTATTTT	CASSVRTSGRDTQYF
TRBV5-4	TRBJ2-1	TRBD1	-	TGTGCCAGCAGTACGGACAGGGTAGCCTACAATGAGCAGTTCTTC	CASSTDRVAYNEQFF
TRBV7-6	TRBJ1-1	-	-	TGTGCCAGCAGCCCCACGTACGGGAACACTGAAGCTTTCTTT	CASSPTYGNTEAFF
TRBV19	TRBJ1-5	TRBD1	-	TGTGCCGGGGGGACAGGGAATAGCAATCAGCCCCAGCATTTT	CAGGTGNSNQPQHF
TRBV24-1	TRBJ2-7	-	-	TGTGCCACCAGTGATTCCCCAGGGTACGAGCAGTACTTC	CATSDSPGYEQYF
TRBV6-4	TRBJ2-1	TRBD2	-	TGTGCCAGCAGTGCACCCCTTCTAGCGGGGGGCAGGGATGAGCAGTTCTTC	CASSAPLLAGGRDEQFF
TRBV7-6	TRBJ2-3	TRBD2	-	TGTGCCAGCAGCTTAGCTACCCCCGGGACTAGCGCTCGGGCCACAGATACGCAGTATTTT	CASSLATPGTSARATDTQYF
TRBV29-1	TRBJ2-2	TRBD2	-	TGCAGCGTTGAGTATAAAAAAGCGGGGGGGTACACCGGGGAGCTGTTTTTT	CSVEYKKAGGYTGELFF
TRBV18	TRBJ2-7	-	-	TGTGCCAGCTCCCTTAGAGTAGGGGCGGAGACCTACGAGCAGTACTTC	CASSLRVGAETYEQYF
TRBV9	TRBJ2-5	TRBD1	-	TGTGCCAGCAGCCCCACGGCCGGGACAGGGGAAGAGACCCAGTACTTC	CASSPTAGTGEETQYF
TRBV2	TRBJ2-1	TRBD2	-	TGTGCCAGCAGTGAAGAAAGCGGGGGGGCCTACAATGAGCAGTTCTTC	CASSEESGGAYNEQFF
TRBV19	TRBJ1-6	TRBD1	-	TGTGCCAGTAGCAGGGACAGCTCCTATAATTCACCCCTCCACTTT	CASSRDSSYNSPLHF
TRBV7-8	TRBJ1-4	-	-	TGTGCCAGCAGCTCCCGAGGGAACGCACAAGAAAAACTGTTTTTT	CASSSRGNAQEKLFF
TRBV7-2	TRBJ2-6	-	-	TGTGCCAGCAGCCTAGGACTTCGAGTCTCTGGGGCCAACGTCCTGACTTTC	CASSLGLRVSGANVLTF
TRBV5-1	TRBJ1-2	-	-	TGCGCCAGCAGCTCCGAACAGGGACGCGGCTACACCTTC	CASSSEQGRGYTF
TRBV14	TRBJ2-1	TRBD1	-	TGTGCCAGCAGCCAGGACAGGAGCTCCTACAATGAGCAGTTCTTC	CASSQDRSSYNEQFF
TRBV5-1	TRBJ2-7	-	-	TGCGCCAGCCGCAGGGCAGGGCAGGTCGGCGAGCAGTACTTC	CASRRAGQVGEQYF
TRBV27	TRBJ2-1	-	-	TGTGCCAGCTCGGCGGAGTCCTACAATGAGCAGTTCTTC	CASSAESYNEQFF
TRBV30	TRBJ2-2	TRBD1	few	TGTGCCTGGAGTGTACAGGGGGCCGGCGGGGAGCTGTTTTTT	CAWSVQGAGGELFF
TRBV11-2	TRBJ2-5	TRBD1	-	TGTGCCAGCAGCATTACCGGACAGGGAGGCGGTGAGACCCAGTACTTC	CASSITGQGGGETQYF
TRBV15	TRBJ1-5	-	few	TGTGCCACCAGCAGAGATAAAGCCTATAGCAATCAGCCCCAGCATTTT	CATSRDKAYSNQPQHF
TRBV7-2	TRBJ2-2	TRBD1	-	TGTGCCAGCAGCCAGAGCCAGGGACAGGGTCCCGGGGAGCTGTTTTTT	CASSQSQGQGPGELFF
TRBV5-1	TRBJ2-7	TRBD2	-	TGCGCCAGCAGCTTGGTTTCTAGCGGGGGGTACGAGCAGTACTTC	CASSLVSSGGYEQYF
TRBV7-8	TRBJ2-7	-	few	TGTGCCAGCAGCGCCCGGGACGAGCAGTACTTC	CASSARDEQYF
TRBV19	TRBJ2-1	TRBD2	-	TGTGCCAGTAGTATACCAACTGGGACTAGCCGAAACAATGAGCAGTTCTTC	CASSIPTGTSRNNEQFF
TRBV19	TRBJ2-1	-	-	TGTGCCAGTAATCGGGACACCACCTACAATGAGCAGTTCTTC	CASNRDTTYNEQFF
TRBV12-5	TRBJ2-4	-	-	TGTGCTAGTGGTTTACCCCCTATCATTCAGTACTTC	CASGLPPIIQYF
TRBV4-2	TRBJ2-7	TRBD2	few	TGTGCCAGCAGCCAAGAGGGTGGTAGCGGGAGCAACGAGCAGTACTTC	CASSQEGGSGSNEQYF
TRBV6-5	TRBJ2-7	-	-	TGTGCCAGCAGTAGGGAGGTTCTATACGAGCAGTACTTC	CASSREVLYEQYF
TRBV7-9	TRBJ1-6	-	-	TGTGCCAGCAGCCCACGTTCCGGGGATAATTCACCCCTCCACTTT	CASSPRSGDNSPLHF
TRBV6-4	TRBJ2-6	-	medium-sized	TGTGCCAGCAGTGAGAGCTCTGGGGCCAACGTCCTGACTTTC	CASSESSGANVLTF